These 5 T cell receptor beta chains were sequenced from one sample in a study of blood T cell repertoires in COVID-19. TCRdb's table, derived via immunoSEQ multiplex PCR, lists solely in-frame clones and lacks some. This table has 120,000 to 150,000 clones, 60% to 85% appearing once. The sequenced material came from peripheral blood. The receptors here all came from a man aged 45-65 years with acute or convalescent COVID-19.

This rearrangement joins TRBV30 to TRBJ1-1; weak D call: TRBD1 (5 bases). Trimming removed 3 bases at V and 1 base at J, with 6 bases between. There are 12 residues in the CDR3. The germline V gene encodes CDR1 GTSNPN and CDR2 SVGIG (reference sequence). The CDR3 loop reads CAWRGGNTEAFF. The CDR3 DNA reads TGTGCCTGGAGGGGGGGGAACACTGAAGCTTTCTTT.

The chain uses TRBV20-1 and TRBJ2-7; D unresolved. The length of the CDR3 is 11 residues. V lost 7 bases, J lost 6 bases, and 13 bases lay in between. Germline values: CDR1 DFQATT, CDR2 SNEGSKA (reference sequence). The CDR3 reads CSVPGFSEQYF. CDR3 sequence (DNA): TGCAGTGTTCCGGGTTTCTCCGAGCAGTACTTC.

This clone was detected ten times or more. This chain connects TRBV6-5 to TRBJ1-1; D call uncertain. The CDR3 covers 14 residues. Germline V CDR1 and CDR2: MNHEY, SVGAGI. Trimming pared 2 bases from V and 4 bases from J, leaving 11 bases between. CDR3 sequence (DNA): TGTGCCAGCAGTTACGACTGGGCGGGCACTGAAGCTTTCTTT. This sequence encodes CASSYDWAGTEAFF.

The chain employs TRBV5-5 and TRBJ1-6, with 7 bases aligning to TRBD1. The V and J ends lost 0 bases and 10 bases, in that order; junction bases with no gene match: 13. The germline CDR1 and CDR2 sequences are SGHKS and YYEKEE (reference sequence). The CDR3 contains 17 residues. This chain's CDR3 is CASSLVSDRAHQSPLHF. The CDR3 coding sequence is TGTGCCAGCAGCTTGGTGAGCGACAGGGCGCATCAATCACCCCTCCACTTT.

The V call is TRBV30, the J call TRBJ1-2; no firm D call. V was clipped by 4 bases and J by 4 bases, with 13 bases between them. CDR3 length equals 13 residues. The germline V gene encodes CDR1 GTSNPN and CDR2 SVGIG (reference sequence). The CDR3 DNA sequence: TGTGCCTGGACAGGAACACCGGCCTATGGCTACACCTTC. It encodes CAWTGTPAYGYTF.